The next 7 T cell receptor beta chains were all read from a single sample in a study of T cell responses to AZD1222 COVID-19 vaccine. TCRdb keeps only in-frame clones here, not all; method: immunoSEQ multiplex PCR. The table has around 130,000 clones, 90% seen once. Specimen: peripheral blood, collected 28 days after the second dose of the MenACWY control vaccine. Source of these receptors: an adult who received the MenACWY meningococcal vaccine as a control.

This chain links TRBV18 with TRBJ2-7, with 8 bases that match TRBD1. V lost 3 bases, J lost 6 bases, and 16 bases stayed unmatched. Germline V CDR1 and CDR2: KGHSH, LQKENI. The CDR3 covers 17 residues. CDR3 sequence: CASSPRLSQGGSGEQYV. In DNA, the CDR3 is TGTGCCAGCTCACCGCGGCTGTCACAGGGGGGATCGGGCGAGCAGTACGTC.

V is TRBV19 and J is TRBJ1-5; perhaps TRBD1 as D (5 bases). V gave up 7 bases and J gave up 6 bases, with 19 bases separating them. The CDR3 is 15 residues long. The germline V gene encodes CDR1 LNHDA and CDR2 SQIVND (reference sequence). The CDR3 nucleotides are TGTGCCAGTAACAACCCCGGGACTACTATTCAGCCCCAGCATTTT. It encodes CASNNPGTTIQPQHF.

The rearrangement joins TRBV6-5 to TRBJ2-7; a possible D gene is TRBD1 (6 bases). The CDR3 spans 13 residues. Germline V gene sequence: CDR1 MNHEY, CDR2 SVGAGI. Between the trimmed V and J ends, which lost 5 bases and 1 base, there was a span of 9 bases. CDR3 residues: CASSPQGSYEQYV. CDR3 nucleotide sequence: TGTGCCAGCAGTCCACAGGGTTCCTACGAGCAGTACGTC.

J is TRBJ2-2 and V is TRBV19; D not resolved. The germline V gene has CDR1 LNHDA and CDR2 SQIVND (reference sequence). The V gene lost 7 bases and the J gene lost 3 bases, with 12 bases spanning the gap. CDR3 length: 14 residues. CDR3 sequence (DNA): TGTGCCAGTAAGGGCTCCTGGGACACCGGGGAGCTGTTTTTT. This codes for CASKGSWDTGELFF. The complete variable domain, with remaining parts taken from reference TRBV19 and TRBJ2-2, reads DGGITQSPKYLFRKEGQNVTLSCEQNLNHDAMYWYRQDPGQGLRLIYYSQIVNDFQKGDIAEGYSVSREKKESFPLTVTSAQKNPTAFYLCASKGSWDTGELFFGEGSRLTVL.

The chain uses TRBV9 and TRBJ2-3; 8 bases are a match to TRBD1. The length of the CDR3 is 17 residues. CDR1 SGDLS and CDR2 YYNGEE come from the germline V gene. V shed 1 base, J shed 2 bases, and the junction held 9 bases outside the gene matches. The CDR3 nucleotides are TGTGCCAGCAGCGTACGGACAGGGAATACCTTCACAGATACGCAGTATTTT. This encodes CASSVRTGNTFTDTQYF.

This clone was recorded only once. The chain couples TRBV28 to TRBJ2-7; 10 nucleotides line up with TRBD1. With 3 bases clipped from V and 2 bases from J, the junction kept 10 bases outside the gene matches. In germline, CDR1 is MDHEN, CDR2 SYDVKM. The CDR3 runs 17 residues. The CDR3 spells CASSLCQDGQGAYEQYV. The CDR3, as DNA: TGTGCCAGCAGTTTGTGCCAAGATGGACAGGGGGCCTACGAGCAGTACGTC.

This chain uses TRBV18 with TRBJ2-3; TRBD1 matches at 7 bases. V shed 3 bases and J 0 bases; nucleotides not matched to a gene: 3. Germline CDR1 KGHSH, CDR2 LQKENI. There are 15 residues in the CDR3. CDR3 in DNA: TGTGCCAGCTCACCCACAGGGGCTAGCACAGATACGCAGTATTTT. It codes for CASSPTGASTDTQYF. The entire variable domain, with the rest obtained from reference TRBV18 and TRBJ2-3, is as follows: NAGVMQNPRHLVRRRGQEARLRCSPMKGHSHVYWYRQLPEEGLKFMVYLQKENIIDESGMPKERFSAEFPKEGPSILRIQQVVRGDSAAYFCASSPTGASTDTQYFGPGTRLTVL.